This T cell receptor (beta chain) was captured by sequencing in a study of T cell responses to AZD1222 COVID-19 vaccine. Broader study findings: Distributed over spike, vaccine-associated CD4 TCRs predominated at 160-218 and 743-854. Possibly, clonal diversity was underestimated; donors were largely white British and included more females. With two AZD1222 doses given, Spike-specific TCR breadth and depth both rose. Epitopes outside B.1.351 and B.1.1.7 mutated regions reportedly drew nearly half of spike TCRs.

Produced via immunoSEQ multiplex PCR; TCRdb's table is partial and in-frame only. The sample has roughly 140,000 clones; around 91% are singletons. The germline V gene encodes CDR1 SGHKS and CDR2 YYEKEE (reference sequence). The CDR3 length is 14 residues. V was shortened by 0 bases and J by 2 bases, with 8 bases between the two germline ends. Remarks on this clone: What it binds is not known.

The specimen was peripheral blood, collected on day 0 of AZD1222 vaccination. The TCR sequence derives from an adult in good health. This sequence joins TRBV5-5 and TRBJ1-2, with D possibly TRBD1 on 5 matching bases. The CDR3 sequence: CASSLEQANYGYTF. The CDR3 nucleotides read TGTGCCAGCAGCTTGGAACAGGCAAACTATGGCTACACCTTC.